Below, one T cell receptor (beta chain) is given with its context. Germline CDR1 and CDR2: SGDLS and YYNGEE. Trimming cost V 0 bases and J 3 bases, with 13 bases left between them. This CDR3 region has 15 residues. The data stem from a study of technical replicates of blood from a handful of donors. Assay used: immunoSEQ multiplex PCR; TCRdb lists only in-frame clones, some missing. Of under 95,000 clones listed, approximately 94% are singletons. The receptor comes from a human donor in good health. The sequenced sample consisted of T cells isolated from PBMCs. The gene calls are TRBV9 and TRBJ2-7; the D gene is possibly TRBD2 (5 bases). The CDR3 nucleotides are TGTGCCAGCAGCGTAGAGCCAGCGGCCCACTACGAGCAGTACTTC. Translating gives CASSVEPAAHYEQYF.